The 8 T cell receptor beta chains below come from one sample, sequenced in a study of shared clonotypes between healthy human individuals (dated by TCRdb to about 2020). Receptor amplification or capture employed the immunoSEQ multiplex PCR assay. Held by TCRdb, this immuneACCESS table contains in-frame sequences only and omits some clones. Under half of the omission traces to an unresolved V gene where checked; the cause of the rest is unknown. Here the sample has some 2,400,000 clones; roughly 95% occur a single time. Roughly 0.13% of the sample is held by the ten biggest clonotypes. The sample taken for sequencing was naive CD4+ T cells sorted from blood. The cell subset or site label on this specimen signifies: CD45RA+ positively selected. The receptors stem from a man between 18 and 29 years old in good health.

This clone was observed once. The gene calls are TRBV4-1 and TRBJ2-7; TRBD1 matches 8 bases. This CDR3 is 16 amino acids long. Germline V gives CDR1 MGHRA, CDR2 YSYEKL. Trimming removed 4 bases from V and 1 base from J; junction bases left unmatched: 9. Here the CDR3 reads CASSLLTGGSSYEQYF. CDR3 bases: TGCGCCAGCAGCCTTTTAACAGGGGGTAGTTCCTACGAGCAGTACTTC.

The gene calls are TRBV4-3 and TRBJ1-4, with 7 bases fitting TRBD1. Trimming at V came to 1 base and at J to 8 bases, leaving 7 bases not matched to a gene. There are 15 residues in the CDR3. The germline V gene encodes CDR1 LGHNA and CDR2 YSLEER. The CDR3 DNA is TGCGCCAGCAGCCAAGGTTACCAGGGGGGAGAAAAACTGTTTTTT. Encoded protein: CASSQGYQGGEKLFF.

The chain has TRBV15 and TRBJ1-1; D gene ambiguous. Per germline, CDR1 LNHNV and CDR2 YYDKDF (reference sequence). Between the trimmed V and J ends, which lost 2 bases and 1 base, there was a span of 8 bases. The CDR3 has 14 residues. The CDR3 DNA sequence: TGTGCCACCAGCAGACACATTCAGAACACTGAAGCTTTCTTT. This translates into CATSRHIQNTEAFF.

Worth noting for this clone: The same CDR3 is also encoded by other DNA sequences in this sample. The V gene is TRBV9, the J gene TRBJ2-3; 7 bases map to TRBD2. Losses at the gene ends were 3 bases for V and 0 bases for J; bases not matched to a gene: 4. Germline V gene lookup returns CDR1 SGDLS and CDR2 YYNGEE. The CDR3 consists of 15 residues. The CDR3 sequence: CASSASGVSTDTQYF. The CDR3 coding sequence is TGTGCCAGCAGCGCGAGCGGGGTCAGCACAGATACGCAGTATTTT. Combining the CDR3 with reference TRBV9 and TRBJ2-3 gives the whole variable domain DSGVTQTPKHLITATGQRVTLRCSPRSGDLSVYWYQQSLDQGLQFLIQYYNGEERAKGNILERFSAQQFPDLHSELNLSSLELGDSALYFCASSASGVSTDTQYFGPGTRLTVL.

In this sample, this clone turned up once. The rearrangement uses TRBV5-1 and TRBJ2-7, with 9 bases matching TRBD2. The CDR3 spans 19 residues. CDR1 and CDR2 (germline): SGHRS, YFSETQ. V trimming: 4 bases; J trimming: 5 bases; junction bases outside the gene matches: 22. CDR3 in DNA: TGCGCCAGCAGCCAAGGGCTACTAGCGGGCCAAAGAAGGACCAACGAGCAGTACTTC. The encoded protein is CASSQGLLAGQRRTNEQYF. The variable domain in full, with the rest retrieved from reference TRBV5-1 and TRBJ2-7, is KAGVTQTPRYLIKTRGQQVTLSCSPISGHRSVSWYQQTPGQGLQFLFEYFSETQRNKGNFPGRFSGRQFSNSRSEMNVSTLELGDSALYLCASSQGLLAGQRRTNEQYFGPGTRLTVT.

This rearrangement joins TRBV2 to TRBJ2-7; TRBD2 agrees at 12 bases. From germline, CDR1 is SNHLY and CDR2 FYNNEI. Trimming cost V 6 bases and J 6 bases; bases outside gene matches: 6. CDR3 size: 14 residues. Here the CDR3 reads CASRLLAGGLEQYF. CDR3 nucleotide sequence: TGTGCCAGCAGACTCCTAGCGGGGGGGCTCGAGCAGTACTTC.

This clone occurred once. In nucleotides, the CDR3 is TGCGCCAGCAGCCCGGGAAGGGGAGAAAACAATGAGCAGTTCTTC. The encoded protein is CASSPGRGENNEQFF. This chain connects TRBV4-1 to TRBJ2-1, with D perhaps being TRBD1 or TRBD2 (5 bases each). This CDR3 has 15 residues. Looked up from germline, CDR1 is MGHRA and CDR2 is YSYEKL. Trimming took off 4 bases at V and 5 bases at J, with 15 bases between the two ends.

The chain links TRBV5-1 to TRBJ1-1; the match to TRBD1 covers 8 bases. Trimming cost V 3 bases and J 0 bases; bases outside gene matches: 4. The CDR3 runs to 15 residues. The germline gives CDR1 SGHRS, CDR2 YFSETQ. The CDR3: CASSWTGPMNTEAFF. The DNA of the CDR3 is TGCGCCAGCAGCTGGACAGGGCCGATGAACACTGAAGCTTTCTTT.